This section outlines one T cell receptor beta chain sequence together with its context. The sample is drawn from a study of blood T cells in healthy people across ages. Germline V gene lookup returns CDR1 MGHRA and CDR2 YSYEKL. Between the trimmed V and J ends, which lost 2 bases and 8 bases, there was a span of 12 bases. There are 13 residues in the CDR3. The authors ran a second PCR of roughly 6 to 12 cycles using a sample-barcoded 5' primer and a J-beta primer mix. Paired-end reads containing CDR3 totaled no fewer than 3 million for each sample. TCRdb called the 5' RACE reads again in MiXCR, with one record for every CDR3 protein. Of 1.4 million or so distinct CDR3 sequences in the sample, 40% to 45% were seen once.

This clonotype was obtained from a young woman in good health. The sample consisted of blood. This sequence joins TRBV4-1 and TRBJ1-1; D gene ambiguous. CDR3 sequence (DNA): TGCGCCAGCAGCCAACCCCCCCTGATGGAAGCTTTCTTT. This encodes CASSQPPLMEAFF.